Presented here are 4 T cell receptor beta chains from one specimen sequenced in a study of blood T cell repertoires in COVID-19. Clones were read by immunoSEQ multiplex PCR, and TCRdb kept only the in-frame ones, dropping some. The sample holds about 400,000 clones, around 90% seen once. The sample was peripheral blood. Every receptor here comes from a human donor in a cohort sampled during active COVID-19.

The CDR3 sequence is CASSPPGGIRQPQHF. The DNA of the CDR3 is TGTGCCAGCAGTCCCCCGGGGGGTATTAGGCAGCCCCAGCATTTT. The rearrangement joins TRBV28 to TRBJ1-5; the D gene is possibly TRBD1 (5 bases). The ends were cut back, 5 bases at V and 7 bases at J, with 18 bases in the middle. Per germline, CDR1 MDHEN and CDR2 SYDVKM. The CDR3 is 15 residues long.

This sequence joins TRBV24-1 and TRBJ2-5; tentatively, D is TRBD1 (5 bases). Germline assignment: CDR1 KGHDR and CDR2 SFDVKD. CDR3 length: 14 residues. Trimming removed 5 bases at V and 4 bases at J, with 13 bases between. The DNA for the CDR3 is TGTGCCACCAGTGCCCCGACAGCTGGAGAGACCCAGTACTTC. Translating gives CATSAPTAGETQYF.

J is TRBJ1-4 and V is TRBV5-1; TRBD1 might be the D (6 bases). With 4 bases removed from V and 6 bases from J, the gap between germline ends came to 16 bases. The CDR3 is 15 amino acids. Germline V CDR1 and CDR2: SGHRS, YFSETQ. The CDR3, as DNA: TGCGCCAGCAGCCGGAGGGGGGGCTGGGATGAAAAACTGTTTTTT. Amino acid sequence: CASSRRGGWDEKLFF.

The CDR3: CASSLRGTSGGSDTQYF. The CDR3 DNA is TGCGCCAGCAGCTTAAGAGGGACTAGCGGGGGGTCAGATACGCAGTATTTT. The rearrangement links TRBV5-1 to TRBJ2-3; the match to TRBD2 covers 15 bases. V shed 2 bases and J 4 bases; nucleotides not matched to a gene: 5. The CDR3 has 17 residues. The germline V gene has CDR1 SGHRS and CDR2 YFSETQ.